The rows below give T cell receptor beta chains drawn from one sample of a study of cytomegalovirus exposure and HLA in healthy donors. Generated by immunoSEQ multiplex PCR, the TCRdb table keeps only in-frame clones and is missing some. Among about 150,000 clones listed, 75% to 90% were seen once. Sequencing was performed on PBMCs. Receptors originate from a man younger than 30 in good health and CMV-seropositive. Each CDR3 is given with its conserved first and last residue. The D gene is left open where the match is weak. Expanded clones are given a class, and other clones once, few, many or no size at all.

j_call v_call clone_size d_call cdr3_aa cdr3_nt
TRBJ1-5 TRBV7-3 - TRBD1 CASSLTPPDRAAQPQHF TGTGCCAGCAGCTTAACCCCCCCCGACAGGGCGGCTCAGCCCCAGCATTTT
TRBJ2-3 TRBV27 - TRBD2 CASSLAGGHGDTQYF TGTGCCAGCAGTTTAGCGGGGGGGCACGGAGATACGCAGTATTTT
TRBJ2-7 TRBV5-1 - TRBD1 CASSLVPQGQAYEQYF TGCGCCAGCAGCTTGGTTCCACAGGGGCAGGCCTACGAGCAGTACTTC
TRBJ1-2 TRBV5-4 - - CASTTDSDLYGYTF TGTGCCAGCACCACGGACTCCGACCTCTATGGCTACACCTTC
TRBJ2-7 TRBV6-1 - - CASSEGGPLGVSYEQYF TGTGCCAGCAGTGAAGGGGGGCCCCTAGGGGTGTCCTACGAGCAGTACTTC
TRBJ2-7 TRBV19 - - CASSASGTEYEQYF TGTGCCAGTAGTGCCTCCGGGACTGAGTACGAGCAGTACTTC
TRBJ2-7 TRBV11-3 - - CASSLRPGGAYEQYF TGTGCCAGCAGCTTACGGCCCGGCGGAGCCTACGAGCAGTACTTC
TRBJ2-3 TRBV7-2 once TRBD2 CASSPTTSGRAIDTQYF TGTGCCAGCAGCCCCACCACTAGCGGGAGGGCCATAGATACGCAGTATTTT
TRBJ2-7 TRBV25-1 - - CASSQIGEGGEQYF TGTGCCAGCAGTCAGATAGGTGAGGGCGGCGAGCAGTACTTC
TRBJ2-7 TRBV6-1 - TRBD1 CASRPGTVYEQYF TGTGCCAGCAGACCCGGGACAGTCTACGAGCAGTACTTC
TRBJ2-1 TRBV19 - - CASTHGAAANEQFF TGTGCCAGTACCCACGGAGCAGCGGCAAATGAGCAGTTCTTC
TRBJ1-2 TRBV7-2 - TRBD1 CASSLEGQGYGYTF TGTGCCAGCAGCTTAGAGGGACAGGGGTATGGCTACACCTTC
TRBJ2-7 TRBV7-3 - - CASSPATDSYEQYF TGTGCCAGCAGCCCGGCGACAGACTCCTACGAGCAGTACTTC
TRBJ2-1 TRBV5-1 once TRBD1 CASSLAGQGVKRSYNEQFF TGCGCCAGCAGCTTGGCGGGACAGGGGGTCAAAAGGAGTTACAATGAGCAGTTCTTC
TRBJ2-7 TRBV11-2 - - CASRQSNSGSYEQYF TGTGCCAGCAGGCAATCCAATTCGGGCTCCTACGAGCAGTACTTC
TRBJ2-1 TRBV5-6 few TRBD1 CASSLLGQGSSYNEQFF TGTGCCAGCAGCTTGTTAGGACAGGGGAGCTCCTACAATGAGCAGTTCTTC
TRBJ2-7 TRBV7-9 - - CASSIHTYEQYF TGTGCCAGCAGCATCCACACCTACGAGCAGTACTTC
TRBJ1-1 TRBV7-3 - - CASSLSGAMNTEAFF TGTGCCAGCAGCTTAAGTGGGGCGATGAACACTGAAGCTTTCTTT
TRBJ1-1 TRBV7-9 - TRBD1 CASSPGQGLTEAFF TGTGCCAGCAGCCCAGGACAGGGTTTAACTGAAGCTTTCTTT
TRBJ1-1 TRBV5-1 - - CASRSGTGGLDTEAFF TGCGCCAGCAGGTCCGGGACGGGGGGCCTGGACACTGAAGCTTTCTTT
TRBJ2-5 TRBV7-8 - - CASSPESRGSAQYF TGTGCCAGCAGCCCCGAATCGCGAGGCTCGGCCCAGTACTTC
TRBJ1-2 TRBV5-1 - - CASSLALEFGYTF TGCGCCAGCAGCTTGGCGCTGGAGTTTGGCTACACCTTC
TRBJ2-3 TRBV6-1 - TRBD2 CASDLAGGADTQYF TGTGCCAGCGATCTAGCGGGAGGGGCAGATACGCAGTATTTT
TRBJ2-1 TRBV13 - TRBD2 CASSFRTSGSNEQFF TGTGCCAGCAGCTTTCGGACTAGCGGTTCGAATGAGCAGTTCTTC
TRBJ2-7 TRBV7-9 once - CASSLDRDQQTYEQYF TGTGCCAGCAGCTTAGATCGGGATCAACAAACCTACGAGCAGTACTTC
TRBJ2-3 TRBV5-4 - - CASSPGVSGTDTQYF TGTGCCAGCAGCCCCGGGGTATCTGGCACAGATACGCAGTATTTT
TRBJ2-7 TRBV10-1 few - CASSESGGIYSYEQYF TGCGCCAGCAGTGAGTCCGGAGGGATCTACTCCTACGAGCAGTACTTC
TRBJ2-7 TRBV7-2 - TRBD1 CASSNQGQREQYF TGTGCCAGCAGCAACCAGGGACAGCGCGAGCAGTACTTC
TRBJ2-3 TRBV19 - - CASSIGLPDTQYF TGTGCCAGTAGTATAGGACTTCCCGACACGCAGTATTTT
TRBJ1-5 TRBV2 - TRBD1 CASTWTGAQPQHF TGTGCCAGCACTTGGACAGGGGCTCAGCCCCAGCATTTT